The 10 T cell receptor beta chains reported below all come from one sample, sequenced in a study of control samples from healthy donors and cancer patients. The protocol was immunoSEQ multiplex PCR, while the TCRdb copy is restricted to in-frame clones and leaves out a portion. The sample carries around 82,000 clones, roughly 86% recorded once. Sequenced material: blood. The origin of the receptors is a middle-aged man in good health.

This chain links TRBV19 with TRBJ1-2, with 7 bases aligning to TRBD1. The CDR3 has 16 residues. Germline CDR1 is LNHDA and CDR2 is SQIVND (reference sequence). Trimming at V came to 3 bases and at J to 2 bases, leaving 9 bases not matched to a gene. CDR3 sequence: CASSIPDIGGNYGYTF. The DNA of the CDR3 is TGTGCCAGTAGTATCCCTGACATAGGGGGCAACTATGGCTACACCTTC.

The rearrangement uses TRBV19 and TRBJ2-5; D ambiguous. This CDR3 contains 13 residues. In germline, CDR1 is LNHDA, CDR2 SQIVND (reference sequence). Trimming removed 4 bases at V and 6 bases at J, with 12 bases between. The CDR3 loop is CASSTSFSKTQYF. CDR3 DNA sequence: TGTGCCAGTAGTACATCCTTCTCAAAGACCCAGTACTTC.

The CDR3 DNA reads as TGTGCCAGCAGCCAAGGGGGTTCCTATAATTCACCCCTCCACTTT. Its protein product is CASSQGGSYNSPLHF. This chain links TRBV3-1 (or the pseudogene TRBV3-2) with TRBJ1-6; D unclear. The germline V gene encodes CDR1 LGHDT and CDR2 YNNKEL (reference sequence). Trimming shortened V by 1 base and J by 1 base, and 5 bases separated the two germline ends. This CDR3 region has 15 residues.

J is TRBJ1-5 and V is TRBV4-1; a weak D match, TRBD1 (6 bases). This CDR3 is built from 15 residues. The germline CDR1 and CDR2 sequences are MGHRA and YSYEKL. Trimming shortened V by 0 bases and J by 4 bases, and 10 bases separated the two germline ends. CDR3 DNA sequence: TGCGCCAGCAGCCAAGATAACAGGGAGAATCAGCCCCAGCATTTT. Protein: CASSQDNRENQPQHF.

This sequence joins TRBV30 and TRBJ1-2, with D possibly TRBD1 on 5 matching bases. CDR1 and CDR2 from the germline V gene are GTSNPN and SVGIG (reference sequence). The CDR3 is 14 amino acids. Trimming took off 2 bases at V and 7 bases at J, with 17 bases between the two ends. CDR3 sequence: CAWSRSRSGSGYTF. The CDR3 DNA reads TGTGCCTGGAGTCGCTCCCGCTCAGGGTCTGGCTACACCTTC.

V is TRBV9 and J is TRBJ2-1, with a tentative D call TRBD2 (6 bases). The germline V gene encodes CDR1 SGDLS and CDR2 YYNGEE. V was trimmed by 0 bases and J by 0 bases, leaving 10 bases between them. This CDR3 comprises 16 residues. CDR3 protein: CASSVVTSPSYNEQFF. The CDR3 DNA is TGTGCCAGCAGCGTAGTCACTAGCCCCTCCTACAATGAGCAGTTCTTC. Full variable domain (rest looked up from reference TRBV9 and TRBJ2-1): DSGVTQTPKHLITATGQRVTLRCSPRSGDLSVYWYQQSLDQGLQFLIQYYNGEERAKGNILERFSAQQFPDLHSELNLSSLELGDSALYFCASSVVTSPSYNEQFFGPGTRLTVL.

V is TRBV7-2 and J is TRBJ1-1; 7 bases are shared with TRBD1. V shed 4 bases and J 11 bases; nucleotides not matched to a gene: 10. CDR3 length: 13 amino acids. Germline-derived CDR1 and CDR2 are SGHTA and FQGNSA. CDR3 bases: TGTGCCAGCAGCTCCACAGGGGCCGCGGGGGCTTTCTTT. Translated, it gives CASSSTGAAGAFF.

The CDR3 DNA is TGTGCCAGCAGCTTAGGGTGGGTGAGCTCCTACAATGAGCAGTTCTTC. Its translation is CASSLGWVSSYNEQFF. V is TRBV13 and J is TRBJ2-1; the D is unclear. The CDR3 contains 16 residues. V dropped 0 bases and J dropped 0 bases, with 9 bases sitting between them. CDR1 is PRHDT, CDR2 FYEKMQ, per germline (reference sequence).

The chain is built from TRBV30 and TRBJ2-5, with D tentatively TRBD1 (6 bases). Germline V gene sequence: CDR1 GTSNPN, CDR2 SVGIG (reference sequence). Trimming shortened V by 0 bases and J by 0 bases, and 8 bases separated the two germline ends. The CDR3 has 14 amino acids. CDR3 in DNA: TGTGCCTGGAGTGTAAGACAGGACCAAGAGACCCAGTACTTC. It translates to CAWSVRQDQETQYF.

The V call is TRBV6-6, the J call TRBJ1-2; 9 positions agree with TRBD1. The germline CDR1 and CDR2 sequences are MNHNY and SVGAGI (reference sequence). The CDR3 sequence is 14 residues long. Germline trimming cut 5 bases from V and 2 bases from J; bases unmatched to any gene: 3. Here the CDR3 reads CASSPGQGNYGYTF. The DNA for the CDR3 is TGTGCCAGCAGTCCGGGACAGGGAAACTATGGCTACACCTTC.